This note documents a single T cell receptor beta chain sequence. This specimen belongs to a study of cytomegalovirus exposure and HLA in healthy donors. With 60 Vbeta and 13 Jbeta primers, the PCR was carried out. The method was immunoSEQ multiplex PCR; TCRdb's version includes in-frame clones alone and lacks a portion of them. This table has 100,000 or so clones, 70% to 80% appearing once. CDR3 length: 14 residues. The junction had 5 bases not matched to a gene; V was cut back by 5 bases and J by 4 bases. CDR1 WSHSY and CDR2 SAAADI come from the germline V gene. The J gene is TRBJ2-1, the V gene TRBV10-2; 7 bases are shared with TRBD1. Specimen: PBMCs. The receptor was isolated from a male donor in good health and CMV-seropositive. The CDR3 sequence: CASSSGTVYNEQFF. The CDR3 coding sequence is TGCGCCAGCAGTTCCGGGACAGTATACAATGAGCAGTTCTTC.